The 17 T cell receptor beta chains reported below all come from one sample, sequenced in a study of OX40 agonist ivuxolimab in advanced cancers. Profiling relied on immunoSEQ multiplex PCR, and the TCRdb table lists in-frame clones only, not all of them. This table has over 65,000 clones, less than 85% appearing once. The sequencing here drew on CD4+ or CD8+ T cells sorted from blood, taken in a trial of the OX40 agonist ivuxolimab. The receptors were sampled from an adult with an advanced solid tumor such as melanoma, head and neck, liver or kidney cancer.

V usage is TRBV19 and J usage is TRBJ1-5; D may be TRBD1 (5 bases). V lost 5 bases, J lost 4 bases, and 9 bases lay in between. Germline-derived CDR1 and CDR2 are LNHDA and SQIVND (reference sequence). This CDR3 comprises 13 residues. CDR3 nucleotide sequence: TGTGCCAGTAGTCTCCAGGGTAATCAGCCCCAGCATTTT. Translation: CASSLQGNQPQHF.

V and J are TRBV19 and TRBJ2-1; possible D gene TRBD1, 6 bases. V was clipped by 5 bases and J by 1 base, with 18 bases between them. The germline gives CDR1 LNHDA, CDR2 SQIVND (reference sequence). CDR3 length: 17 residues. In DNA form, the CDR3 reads TGTGCCAGTAGTGACAGGACTGGACCACATTCCTACAATGAGCAGTTCTTC. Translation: CASSDRTGPHSYNEQFF.

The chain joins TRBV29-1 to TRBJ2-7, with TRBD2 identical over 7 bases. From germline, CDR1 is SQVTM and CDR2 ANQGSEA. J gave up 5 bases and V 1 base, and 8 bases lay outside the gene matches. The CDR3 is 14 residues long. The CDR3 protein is CSVEGGAGSHEQYF. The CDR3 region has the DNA TGCAGCGTTGAAGGCGGAGCGGGGTCCCACGAGCAGTACTTC.

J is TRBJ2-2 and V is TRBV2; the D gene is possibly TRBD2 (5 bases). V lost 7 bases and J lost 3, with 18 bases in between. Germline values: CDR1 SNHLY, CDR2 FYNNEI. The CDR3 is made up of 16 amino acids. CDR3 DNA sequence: TGTGCCAGCAAGGAGGTGGGGTTCGTCGACACCGGGGAGCTGTTTTTT. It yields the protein CASKEVGFVDTGELFF.

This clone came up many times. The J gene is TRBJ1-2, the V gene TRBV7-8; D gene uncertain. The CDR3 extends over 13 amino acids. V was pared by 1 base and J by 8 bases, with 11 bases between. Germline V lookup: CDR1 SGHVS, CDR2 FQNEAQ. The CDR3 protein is CASSLGPVGGYTF. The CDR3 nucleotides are TGTGCCAGCAGCTTAGGCCCGGTGGGGGGCTACACCTTC. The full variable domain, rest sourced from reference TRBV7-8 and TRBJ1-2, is GAGVSQSPRYKVAKRGQDVALRCDPISGHVSLFWYQQALGQGPEFLTYFQNEAQLDKSGLPSDRFFAERPEGSVSTLKIQRTQQEDSAVYLCASSLGPVGGYTFGSGTRLTVV.

CDR3 coding DNA: TGCGCCAGCAGCCAACTATTCCTGGGGTCACCCCTCCACTTT. Its translation: CASSQLFLGSPLHF. The chain links TRBV4-1 to TRBJ1-6; the D is unclear. Germline CDR1 is MGHRA and CDR2 is YSYEKL. V was trimmed by 2 bases and J by 10 bases, leaving 12 bases between them. The CDR3 is 14 amino acids.

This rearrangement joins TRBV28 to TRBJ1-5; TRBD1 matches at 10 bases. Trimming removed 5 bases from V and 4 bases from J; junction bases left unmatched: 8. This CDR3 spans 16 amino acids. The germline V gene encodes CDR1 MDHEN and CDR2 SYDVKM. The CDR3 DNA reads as TGTGCCAGCAGTCCCCCCGGGACAGGGGATAATCAGCCCCAGCATTTT. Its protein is CASSPPGTGDNQPQHF.

The CDR3 region has the DNA TGTGCCAGCAGGTCCCAGGGCTCTGGAAACACCATATATTTT. Protein sequence: CASRSQGSGNTIYF. V and J are TRBV7-2 and TRBJ1-3; D possibly corresponds to TRBD1 (5 bases). The V end was cut by 6 bases, the J end by 0 bases, with 9 bases between. The CDR3 loop spans 14 amino acids. Germline loops: CDR1 SGHTA, CDR2 FQGNSA.

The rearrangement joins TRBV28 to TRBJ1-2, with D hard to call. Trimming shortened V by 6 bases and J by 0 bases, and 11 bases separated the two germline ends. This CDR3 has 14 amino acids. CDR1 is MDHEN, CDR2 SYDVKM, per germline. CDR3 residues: CASSIDTSNYGYTF. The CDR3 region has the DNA TGTGCCAGCAGCATTGACACGTCTAACTATGGCTACACCTTC.

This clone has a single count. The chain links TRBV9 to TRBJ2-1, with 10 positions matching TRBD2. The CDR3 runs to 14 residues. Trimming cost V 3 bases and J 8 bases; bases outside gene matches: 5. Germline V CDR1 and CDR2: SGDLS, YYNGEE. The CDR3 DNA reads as TGTGCCAGCAGCGCCGGGACTAGCGTACATGAGCAGTTCTTC. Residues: CASSAGTSVHEQFF.

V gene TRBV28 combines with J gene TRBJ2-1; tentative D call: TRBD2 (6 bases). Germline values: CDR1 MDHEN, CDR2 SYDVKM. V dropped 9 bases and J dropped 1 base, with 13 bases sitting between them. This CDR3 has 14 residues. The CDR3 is CASIVGGSYNEQFF. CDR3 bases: TGTGCCAGTATTGTAGGAGGGTCCTACAATGAGCAGTTCTTC.

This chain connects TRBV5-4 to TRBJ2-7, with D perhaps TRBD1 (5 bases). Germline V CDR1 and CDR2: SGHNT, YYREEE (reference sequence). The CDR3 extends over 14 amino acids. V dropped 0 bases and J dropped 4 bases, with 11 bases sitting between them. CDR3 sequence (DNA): TGTGCCAGCAGCTTGGAGCAGGGTTGGTACGAGCAGTACTTC. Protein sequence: CASSLEQGWYEQYF.

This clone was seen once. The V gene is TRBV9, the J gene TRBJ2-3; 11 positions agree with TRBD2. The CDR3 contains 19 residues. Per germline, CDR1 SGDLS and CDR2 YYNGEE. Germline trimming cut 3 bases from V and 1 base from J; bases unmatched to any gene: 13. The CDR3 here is CASSARLAGRLLGTDTQYF. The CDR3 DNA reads TGTGCCAGCAGCGCGAGACTAGCGGGGCGTCTCCTCGGCACAGATACGCAGTATTTT.

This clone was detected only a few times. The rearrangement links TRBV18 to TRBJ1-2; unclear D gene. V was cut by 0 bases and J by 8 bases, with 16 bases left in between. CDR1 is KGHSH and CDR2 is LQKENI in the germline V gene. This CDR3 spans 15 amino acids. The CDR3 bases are TGTGCCAGCTCACCACCTACGAGACTCCCTGGAGGCTACACCTTC. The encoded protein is CASSPPTRLPGGYTF.

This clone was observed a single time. The CDR3 nucleotides read TGTGCAAGTCGCTACCCGCGGGGGAGGGCTAGCGGGAGGGCCGGTTACGAGCAGTACTTC. Encoded protein: CASRYPRGRASGRAGYEQYF. The chain uses TRBV12-2 and TRBJ2-7; TRBD2, the D gene given by the table, was not confirmed from the DNA. TRBV12-2 constitutes a pseudogene. CDR3 size: 20 residues.

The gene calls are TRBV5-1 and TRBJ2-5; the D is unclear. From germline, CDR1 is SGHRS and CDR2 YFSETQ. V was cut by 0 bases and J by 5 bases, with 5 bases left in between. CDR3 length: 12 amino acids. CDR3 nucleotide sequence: TGCGCCAGCAGCTTGGTAGGGGAGACCCAGTACTTC. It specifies CASSLVGETQYF.

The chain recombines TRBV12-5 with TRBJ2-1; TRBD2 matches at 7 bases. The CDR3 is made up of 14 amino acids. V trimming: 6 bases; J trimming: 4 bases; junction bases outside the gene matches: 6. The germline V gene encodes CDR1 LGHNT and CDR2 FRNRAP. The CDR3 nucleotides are TGTGCTAGTGGCCGTAGCGGGCGGTACAATGAGCAGTTCTTC. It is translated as CASGRSGRYNEQFF.